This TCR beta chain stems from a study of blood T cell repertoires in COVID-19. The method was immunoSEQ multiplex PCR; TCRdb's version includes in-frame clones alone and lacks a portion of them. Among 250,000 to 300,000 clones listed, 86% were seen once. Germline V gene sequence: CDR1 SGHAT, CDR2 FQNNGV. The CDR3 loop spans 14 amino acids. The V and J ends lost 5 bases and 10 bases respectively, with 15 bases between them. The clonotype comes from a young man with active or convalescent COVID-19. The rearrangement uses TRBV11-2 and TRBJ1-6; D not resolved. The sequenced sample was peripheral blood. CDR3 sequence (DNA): TGTGCCAGCAGCCTCGCCGAGGAAGTATCACCCCTCCACTTT. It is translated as CASSLAEEVSPLHF.